Sequencing of this T cell receptor beta chain was carried out in a study of blood T cell repertoires in COVID-19. About the research overall: Acute-phase and convalescent COVID-19 samples originated in the United States, Italy and Spain. PBMCs, B-cell-depleted T cells, or T cells provided the cDNA or gDNA that made up the material.

This clone was picked up one time. Authors' analysis steps: Quantification of nucleated cells was approximated via reference gene primer amplification. TCRdb's copy holds only in-frame clones and misses some; the assay was immunoSEQ multiplex PCR. That table furnishes V, J and clone size, whereas the DNA furnished D and trimming. The sample comprises 350,000 or so clones, around four fifths of which are singletons, and 2.5% to 3.5% rests with the top ten. V lost 5 bases to trimming and J lost 0 bases, with 8 bases between them. This CDR3 contains 14 residues. Germline CDR1 is MGHRA and CDR2 is YSYEKL.

This receptor was taken from a man aged 30 to 45 with active or convalescent COVID-19. The V call is TRBV4-1, the J call TRBJ1-5; D gene uncertain. Specimen: peripheral blood. CDR3 coding DNA: TGCGCCAGCAGCACAGTCTATAGCAATCAGCCCCAGCATTTT. This translates into CASSTVYSNQPQHF.